This T cell receptor (beta chain) is drawn from a study of blood T cell repertoires in COVID-19. Study details: COVID-19 samples, acute and convalescent, were from the United States, Italy and Spain.

In the original analysis: The authors estimated nucleated cell counts from reference gene primer amplification. Sequenced by immunoSEQ multiplex PCR; TCRdb stores in-frame clones only, minus some. V, J and clone size reflect that table, while D and trimming were determined from the DNA. The table records 150,000 to 200,000 clones, 74% of them present only once. CDR3 size: 15 residues. Trimming stripped 10 bases from V and 4 bases from J, with 20 bases between. Germline V gene data show CDR1 as ENHRY and CDR2 as SYGVKD. The gene calls are TRBV10-3 and TRBJ1-5; a weak D match, TRBD1 (6 bases). The source of this sequence is a woman of 80 years or more with acute or convalescent COVID-19. The specimen sequenced was peripheral blood. Here the CDR3 DNA reads TGTGCCACCAGAGGGGGATCGGGGACGAATCAGCCCCAGCATTTT. Protein product: CATRGGSGTNQPQHF.